This T cell receptor beta chain was captured in a study of T-cell reconstitution after alpha-beta-depleted transplantation in children. Library preparation (for TCRbeta) was performed with unique molecular identifiers. MiXCR, run by TCRdb on the PCR reads, gives a single entry per CDR3 protein. In the table there are a few hundred thousand distinct CDR3 sequences, 9.7% of which are singletons. Sequenced material: PBMCs from the stem cell graft donor, taken from the stem cell graft. The TCR was taken from a human donor who donated a stem cell graft to a child with SCID.

The DNA of the CDR3 is TGTGCCTGGAGCGGAACCGGGGGCCGTGAGCAGTTCTTC. Its protein is CAWSGTGGREQFF. The chain carries TRBV30 and TRBJ2-1; the D call may be TRBD1 or TRBD2 (6 bases each). Germline CDR1 GTSNPN, CDR2 SVGIG (reference sequence). The ends were cut back, 3 bases at V and 9 bases at J, with 15 bases in the middle. The CDR3 covers 13 residues.